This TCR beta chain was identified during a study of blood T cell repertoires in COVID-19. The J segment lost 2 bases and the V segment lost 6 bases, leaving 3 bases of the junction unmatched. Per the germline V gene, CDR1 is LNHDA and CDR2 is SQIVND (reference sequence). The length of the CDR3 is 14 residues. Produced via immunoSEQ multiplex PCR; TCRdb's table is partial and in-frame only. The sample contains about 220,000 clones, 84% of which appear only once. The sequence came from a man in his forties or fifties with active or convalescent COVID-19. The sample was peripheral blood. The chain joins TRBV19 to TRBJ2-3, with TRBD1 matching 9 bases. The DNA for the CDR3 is TGTGCCAGTAGGGACAGGGGCCTCACAGATACGCAGTATTTT. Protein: CASRDRGLTDTQYF.